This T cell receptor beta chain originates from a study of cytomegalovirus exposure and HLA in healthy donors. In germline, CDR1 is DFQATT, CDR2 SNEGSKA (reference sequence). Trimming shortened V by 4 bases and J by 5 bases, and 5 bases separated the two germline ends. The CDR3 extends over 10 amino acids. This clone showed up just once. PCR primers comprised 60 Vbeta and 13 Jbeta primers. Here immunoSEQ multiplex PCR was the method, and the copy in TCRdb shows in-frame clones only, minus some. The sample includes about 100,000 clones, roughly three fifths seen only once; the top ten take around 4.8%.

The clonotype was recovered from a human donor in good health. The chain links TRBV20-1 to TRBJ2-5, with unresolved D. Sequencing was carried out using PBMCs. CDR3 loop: CSATRETQYF. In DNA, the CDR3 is TGCAGTGCTACTCGGGAGACCCAGTACTTC.